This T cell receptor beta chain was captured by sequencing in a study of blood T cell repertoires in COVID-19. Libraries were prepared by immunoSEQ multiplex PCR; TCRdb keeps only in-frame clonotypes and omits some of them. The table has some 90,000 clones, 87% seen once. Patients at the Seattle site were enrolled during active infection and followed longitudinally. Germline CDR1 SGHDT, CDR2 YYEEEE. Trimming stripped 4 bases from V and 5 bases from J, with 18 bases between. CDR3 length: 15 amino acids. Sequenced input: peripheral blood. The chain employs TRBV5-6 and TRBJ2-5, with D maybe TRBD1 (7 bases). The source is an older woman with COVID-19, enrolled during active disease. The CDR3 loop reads CASSLSQGGGETQYF. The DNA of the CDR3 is TGTGCCAGCAGCCTTTCCCAGGGGGGCGGGGAGACCCAGTACTTC. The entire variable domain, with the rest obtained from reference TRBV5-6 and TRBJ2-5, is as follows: DAGVTQSPTHLIKTRGQQVTLRCSPKSGHDTVSWYQQALGQGPQFIFQYYEEEERQRGNFPDRFSGHQFPNYSSELNVNALLLGDSALYLCASSLSQGGGETQYFGPGTRLLVL.